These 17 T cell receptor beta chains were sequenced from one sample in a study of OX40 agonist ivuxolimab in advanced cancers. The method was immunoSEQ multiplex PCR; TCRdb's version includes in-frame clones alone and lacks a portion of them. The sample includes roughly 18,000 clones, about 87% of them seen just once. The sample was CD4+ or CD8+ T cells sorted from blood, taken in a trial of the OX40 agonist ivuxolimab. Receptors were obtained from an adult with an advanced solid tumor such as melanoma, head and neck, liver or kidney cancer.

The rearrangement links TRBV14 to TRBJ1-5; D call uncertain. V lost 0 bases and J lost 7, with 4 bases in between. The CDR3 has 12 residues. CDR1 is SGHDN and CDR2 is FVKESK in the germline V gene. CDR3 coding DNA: TGTGCCAGCAGCCAAGATGGCCAGCCCCAGCATTTT. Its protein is CASSQDGQPQHF.

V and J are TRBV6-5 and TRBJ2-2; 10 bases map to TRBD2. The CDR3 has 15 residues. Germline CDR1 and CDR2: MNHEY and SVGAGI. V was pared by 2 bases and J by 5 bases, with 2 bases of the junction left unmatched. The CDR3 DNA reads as TGTGCCAGCAGTTACGTACTAGCGGGAACCGGGGAGCTGTTTTTT. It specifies CASSYVLAGTGELFF.

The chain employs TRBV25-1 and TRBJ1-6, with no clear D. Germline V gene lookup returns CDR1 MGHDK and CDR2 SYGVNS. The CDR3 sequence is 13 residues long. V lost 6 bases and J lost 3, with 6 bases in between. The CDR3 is CASSYLYNSPLHF. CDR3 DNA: TGTGCCAGCAGCTACCTCTATAATTCACCCCTCCACTTT.

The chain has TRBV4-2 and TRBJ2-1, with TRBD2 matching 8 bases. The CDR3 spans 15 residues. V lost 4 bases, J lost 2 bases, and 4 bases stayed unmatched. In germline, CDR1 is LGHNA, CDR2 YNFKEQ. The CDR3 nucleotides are TGTGCCAGCAGCCGGGGACTAGAGCCCTACAATGAGCAGTTCTTC. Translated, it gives CASSRGLEPYNEQFF.

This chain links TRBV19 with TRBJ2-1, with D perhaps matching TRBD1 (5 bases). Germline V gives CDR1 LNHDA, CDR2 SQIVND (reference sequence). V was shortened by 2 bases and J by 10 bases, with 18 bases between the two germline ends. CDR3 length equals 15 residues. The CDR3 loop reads CASSIIQAGPIEQFF. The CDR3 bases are TGTGCCAGTAGTATAATTCAGGCAGGGCCGATCGAGCAGTTCTTC.

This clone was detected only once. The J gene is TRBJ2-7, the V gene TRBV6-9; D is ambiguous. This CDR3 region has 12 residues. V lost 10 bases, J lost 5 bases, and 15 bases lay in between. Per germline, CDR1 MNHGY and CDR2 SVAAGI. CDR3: CATTLGSNEQYF. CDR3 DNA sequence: TGTGCCACGACGCTGGGTAGCAACGAGCAGTACTTC.

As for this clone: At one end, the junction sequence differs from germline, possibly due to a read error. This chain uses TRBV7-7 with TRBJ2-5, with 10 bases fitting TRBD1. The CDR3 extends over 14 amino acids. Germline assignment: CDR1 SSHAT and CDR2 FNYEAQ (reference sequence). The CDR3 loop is CASSQGQGRETQYF. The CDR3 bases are TGTGCTAGCAGCCAGGGACAGGGGCGAGAGACCCAGTACTTC.

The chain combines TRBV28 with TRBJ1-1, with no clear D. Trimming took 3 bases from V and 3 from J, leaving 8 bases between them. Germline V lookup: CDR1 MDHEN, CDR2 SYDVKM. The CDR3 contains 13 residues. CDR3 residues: CASSFVGYTEAFF. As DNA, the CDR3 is TGTGCCAGCAGTTTTGTGGGTTACACTGAAGCTTTCTTT.

The CDR3 sequence is CASSQGLVTYEQYF. In DNA form, the CDR3 reads TGTGCCAGCAGCCAAGGTCTGGTGACCTACGAGCAGTACTTC. The V gene is TRBV4-2, the J gene TRBJ2-7; D is ambiguous. Trimming took 1 base from V and 2 from J, leaving 9 bases between them. Germline V gives CDR1 LGHNA, CDR2 YNFKEQ. The CDR3 totals 14 residues.

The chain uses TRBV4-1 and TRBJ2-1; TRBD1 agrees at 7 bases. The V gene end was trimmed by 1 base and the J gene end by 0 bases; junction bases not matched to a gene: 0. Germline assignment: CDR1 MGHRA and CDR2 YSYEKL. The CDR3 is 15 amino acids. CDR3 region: CASSQGQGSYNEQFF. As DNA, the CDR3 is TGCGCCAGCAGCCAAGGACAGGGCTCCTACAATGAGCAGTTCTTC.

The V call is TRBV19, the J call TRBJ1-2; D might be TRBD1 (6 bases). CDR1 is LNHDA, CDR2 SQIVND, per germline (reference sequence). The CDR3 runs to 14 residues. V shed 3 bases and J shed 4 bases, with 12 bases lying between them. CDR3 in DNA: TGTGCCAGTAGTATTCTCCAGGGGTCCTATGGCTACACCTTC. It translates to CASSILQGSYGYTF.

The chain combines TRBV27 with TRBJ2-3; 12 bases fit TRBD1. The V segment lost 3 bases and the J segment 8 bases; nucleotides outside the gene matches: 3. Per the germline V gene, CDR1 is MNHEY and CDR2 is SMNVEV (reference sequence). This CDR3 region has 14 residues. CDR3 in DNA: TGTGCCAGCAGTTTGGGACAGGGGGCGCGTACGCAGTATTTT. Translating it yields CASSLGQGARTQYF.

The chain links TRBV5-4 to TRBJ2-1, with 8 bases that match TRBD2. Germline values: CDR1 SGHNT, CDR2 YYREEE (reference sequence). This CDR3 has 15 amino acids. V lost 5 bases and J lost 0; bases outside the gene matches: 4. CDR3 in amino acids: CASRTTSGSYNEQFF. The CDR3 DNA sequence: TGTGCCAGCAGGACTACTAGCGGCTCCTACAATGAGCAGTTCTTC.

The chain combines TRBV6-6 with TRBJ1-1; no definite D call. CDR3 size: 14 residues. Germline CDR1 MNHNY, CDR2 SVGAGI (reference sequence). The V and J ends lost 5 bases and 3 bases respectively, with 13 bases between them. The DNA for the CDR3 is TGTGCCAGCAGTATCTTCTCTGCGGACACTGAAGCTTTCTTT. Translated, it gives CASSIFSADTEAFF.

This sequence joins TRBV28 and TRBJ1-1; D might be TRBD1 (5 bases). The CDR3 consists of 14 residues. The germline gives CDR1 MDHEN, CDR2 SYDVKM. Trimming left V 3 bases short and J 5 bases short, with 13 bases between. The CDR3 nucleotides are TGTGCCAGCAGTTTTTGGGGGTTTAGTACTGAAGCTTTCTTT. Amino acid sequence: CASSFWGFSTEAFF.

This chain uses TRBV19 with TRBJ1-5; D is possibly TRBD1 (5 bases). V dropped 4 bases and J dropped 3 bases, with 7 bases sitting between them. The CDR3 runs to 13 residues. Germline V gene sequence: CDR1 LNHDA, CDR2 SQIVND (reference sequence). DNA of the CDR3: TGTGCCAGTAGTACAGGGAACAATCAGCCCCAGCATTTT. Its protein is CASSTGNNQPQHF.

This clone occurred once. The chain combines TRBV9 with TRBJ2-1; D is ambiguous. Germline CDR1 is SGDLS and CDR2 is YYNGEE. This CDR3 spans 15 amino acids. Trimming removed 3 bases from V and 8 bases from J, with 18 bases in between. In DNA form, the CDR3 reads TGTGCCAGCAGCGCCGAACCGGGTCCGACGGATGAGCAGTTCTTC. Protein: CASSAEPGPTDEQFF.